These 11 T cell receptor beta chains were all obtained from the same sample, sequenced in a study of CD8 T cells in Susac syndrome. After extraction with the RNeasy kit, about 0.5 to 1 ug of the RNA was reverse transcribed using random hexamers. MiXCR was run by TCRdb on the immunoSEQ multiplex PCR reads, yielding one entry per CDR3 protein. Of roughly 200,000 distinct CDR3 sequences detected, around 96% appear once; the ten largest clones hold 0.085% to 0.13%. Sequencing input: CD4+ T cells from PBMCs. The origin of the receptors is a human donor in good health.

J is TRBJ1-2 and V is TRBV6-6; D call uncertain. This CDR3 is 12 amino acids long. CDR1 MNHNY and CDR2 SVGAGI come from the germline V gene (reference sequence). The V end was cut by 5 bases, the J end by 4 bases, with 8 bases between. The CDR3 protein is CASSTTLYGYTF. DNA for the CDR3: TGTGCCAGCAGTACCACCCTCTATGGCTACACCTTC.

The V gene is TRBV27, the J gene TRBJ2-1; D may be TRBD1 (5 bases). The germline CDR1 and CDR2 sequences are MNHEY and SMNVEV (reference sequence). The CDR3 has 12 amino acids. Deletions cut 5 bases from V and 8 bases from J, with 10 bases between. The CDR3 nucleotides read TGTGCCAGCAGTACAGACAGTGATGAGCAGTTCTTC. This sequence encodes CASSTDSDEQFF.

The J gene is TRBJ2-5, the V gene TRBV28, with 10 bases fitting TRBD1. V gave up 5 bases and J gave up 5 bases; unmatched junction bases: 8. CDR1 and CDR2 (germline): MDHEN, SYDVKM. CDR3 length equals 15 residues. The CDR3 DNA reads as TGTGCCAGCAGTACCCGACAGGGGGCGCGGGAGACCCAGTACTTC. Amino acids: CASSTRQGARETQYF. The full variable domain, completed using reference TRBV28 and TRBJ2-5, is DVKVTQSSRYLVKRTGEKVFLECVQDMDHENMFWYRQDPGLGLRLIYFSYDVKMKEKGDIPEGYSVSREKKERFSLILESASTNQTSMYLCASSTRQGARETQYFGPGTRLLVL.

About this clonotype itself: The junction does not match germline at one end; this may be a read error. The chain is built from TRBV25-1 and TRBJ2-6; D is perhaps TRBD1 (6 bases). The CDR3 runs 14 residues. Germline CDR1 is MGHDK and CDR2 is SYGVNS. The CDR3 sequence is CASSVGAGANVLTF. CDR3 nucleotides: TGTGCCAGTAGTGTGGGGGCAGGGGCCAACGTCCTGACTTTC.

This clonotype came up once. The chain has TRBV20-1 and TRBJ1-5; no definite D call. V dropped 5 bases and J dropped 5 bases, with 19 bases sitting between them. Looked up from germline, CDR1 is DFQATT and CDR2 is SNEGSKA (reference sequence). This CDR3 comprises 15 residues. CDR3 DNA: TGCAGTGCTTACCAGGCTCTTGGCCCTTATCAGCCCCAGCATTTT. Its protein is CSAYQALGPYQPQHF.

For the CDR3, the DNA is TGCAGTGCTAATAGTGGACAGGGGGAAGGTGAGCAGTTCTTC. Amino acid sequence: CSANSGQGEGEQFF. The chain recombines TRBV20-1 with TRBJ2-1, with TRBD1 matching over 10 bases. CDR3 length: 14 residues. The trim removed 4 bases at V and 9 bases at J, leaving 9 bases unmatched. The germline gives CDR1 DFQATT, CDR2 SNEGSKA (reference sequence).

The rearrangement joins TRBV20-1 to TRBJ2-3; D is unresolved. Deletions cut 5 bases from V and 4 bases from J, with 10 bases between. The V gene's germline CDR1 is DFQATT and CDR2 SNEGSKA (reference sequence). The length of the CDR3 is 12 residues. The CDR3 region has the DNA TGCAGTGCTGATCCTGGCGCAGATACGCAGTATTTT. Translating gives CSADPGADTQYF.

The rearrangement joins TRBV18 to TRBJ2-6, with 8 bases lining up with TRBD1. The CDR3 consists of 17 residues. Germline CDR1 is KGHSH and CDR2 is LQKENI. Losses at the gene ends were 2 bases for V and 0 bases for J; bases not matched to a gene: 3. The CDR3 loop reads CASSPGQGSSGANVLTF. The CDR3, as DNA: TGTGCCAGCTCACCAGGACAGGGAAGCTCTGGGGCCAACGTCCTGACTTTC.

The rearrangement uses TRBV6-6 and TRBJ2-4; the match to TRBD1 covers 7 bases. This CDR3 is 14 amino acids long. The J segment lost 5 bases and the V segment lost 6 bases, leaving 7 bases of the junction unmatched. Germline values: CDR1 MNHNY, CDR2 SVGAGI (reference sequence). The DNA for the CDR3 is TGTGCCAGCAGGAACACCGGGACAGAAAACATTCAGTACTTC. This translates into CASRNTGTENIQYF.

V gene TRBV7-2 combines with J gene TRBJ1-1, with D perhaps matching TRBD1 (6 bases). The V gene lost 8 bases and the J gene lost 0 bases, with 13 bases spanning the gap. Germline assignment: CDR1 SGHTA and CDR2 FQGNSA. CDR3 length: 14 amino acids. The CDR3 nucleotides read TGTGCCAGCCTACGGGGGGCCATGAACACTGAAGCTTTCTTT. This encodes CASLRGAMNTEAFF.

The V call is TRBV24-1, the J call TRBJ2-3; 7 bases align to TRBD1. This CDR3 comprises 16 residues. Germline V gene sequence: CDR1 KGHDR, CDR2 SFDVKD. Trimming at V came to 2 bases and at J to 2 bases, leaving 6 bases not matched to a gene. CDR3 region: CATSDSGTAFTDTQYF. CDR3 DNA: TGTGCCACCAGTGATTCCGGGACAGCCTTCACAGATACGCAGTATTTT.